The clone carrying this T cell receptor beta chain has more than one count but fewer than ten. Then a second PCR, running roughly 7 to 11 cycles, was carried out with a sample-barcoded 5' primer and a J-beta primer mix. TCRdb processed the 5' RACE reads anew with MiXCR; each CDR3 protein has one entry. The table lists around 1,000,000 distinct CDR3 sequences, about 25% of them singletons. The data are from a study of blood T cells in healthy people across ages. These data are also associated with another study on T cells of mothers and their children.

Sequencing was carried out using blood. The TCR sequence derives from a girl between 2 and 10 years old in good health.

This CDR3 reads CASSLYGGLSGGELFF. The CDR3, as DNA: TGTGCCAGCAGCTTATACGGAGGGCTGTCCGGCGGGGAGCTGTTTTTT. The chain uses TRBV11-2 and TRBJ2-2; maybe TRBD2 (6 bases). Trimming took off 2 bases at V and 7 bases at J, with 17 bases between the two ends. In germline, CDR1 is SGHAT, CDR2 FQNNGV. The CDR3 spans 16 residues.